Listed below are T cell receptor beta chains from one sample, sequenced in a study of cytomegalovirus exposure and HLA in healthy donors. The method was immunoSEQ multiplex PCR; TCRdb's version includes in-frame clones alone and lacks a portion of them. In the table there are 130,000 to 150,000 clones, approximately 70% of which are singletons. Source material: PBMCs. These receptors all stem from a human donor in good health. Each CDR3 is given with its conserved first and last residue.

v_call: TRBV5-1; cdr3_aa: CASSLVSPEETQYF
v_call: TRBV4-1; cdr3_aa: CASSHANTGVYEQYF
v_call: TRBV11-3; cdr3_aa: CASSPGTAKETQYF
v_call: TRBV18; cdr3_aa: CASSPEASGQETQYF
v_call: TRBV5-4; cdr3_aa: CASSTGGRQETQYF
v_call: TRBV7-2; cdr3_aa: CASSLGQGVNYGYTF
v_call: TRBV13; cdr3_aa: CASSSTGERMNTEAFF
v_call: TRBV5-6; cdr3_aa: CASRVDRAYGYTF
v_call: TRBV5-1; cdr3_aa: CASSLQATGETQYF
v_call: TRBV7-7; cdr3_aa: CASSPGTSGYNEQFF
v_call: TRBV30; cdr3_aa: CAWTSGTGVNQPQHF
v_call: TRBV5-1; cdr3_aa: CASSLVGGDQPQHF
v_call: TRBV5-1; cdr3_aa: CASSLAYRGQGSPLHF
v_call: TRBV10-3; cdr3_aa: CAIRGRSNTEAFF
v_call: TRBV9; cdr3_aa: CASSITGTGYTEAFF
v_call: TRBV5-1; cdr3_aa: CASSQGLAGETQYF
v_call: TRBV7-9; cdr3_aa: CSSSLVSGGEAFF
v_call: TRBV5-1; cdr3_aa: CASSSGLAGSEQFF
v_call: TRBV5-6; cdr3_aa: CASSLVTGPTYEQYF
v_call: TRBV9; cdr3_aa: CASSEGEGWETQYF
v_call: TRBV10-2; cdr3_aa: CASSRGGPNYGYTF
v_call: TRBV6-5; cdr3_aa: CASTGGTPNTGELFF
v_call: TRBV5-6; cdr3_aa: CASSLGLREEQYF
v_call: TRBV7-9; cdr3_aa: CASRPSSGIYEQYF
v_call: TRBV5-6; cdr3_aa: CASSLSGVGYTF
v_call: TRBV7-9; cdr3_aa: CASSSYSYEQYF
v_call: TRBV29-1; cdr3_aa: CSVEDKAGSYNEQFF
v_call: TRBV10-2; cdr3_aa: CASSEGGDEQFF
v_call: TRBV9; cdr3_aa: CASSPGLAGVGTQYF
v_call: TRBV4-1; cdr3_aa: CASSQDQRAAFF
v_call: TRBV11-3; cdr3_aa: CASSLLEANTEAFF
v_call: TRBV7-9; cdr3_aa: CASRQQLAGGSDEQFF
v_call: TRBV7-9; cdr3_aa: CASSRDNQETQYF
v_call: TRBV7-9; cdr3_aa: CASSLDGGAVRTDTQYF
v_call: TRBV5-3; cdr3_aa: CARSLGPGGLASNYGYTF
v_call: TRBV11-1; cdr3_aa: CASSLGTSDYTDTQYF
v_call: TRBV25-1; cdr3_aa: CASSTIYEQYF
v_call: TRBV28; cdr3_aa: CASSPGTVDGGTGELFF
v_call: TRBV9; cdr3_aa: CASSARQGGNTIYF
v_call: TRBV5-4; cdr3_aa: CASSPGGPSYNEQFF
v_call: TRBV6-1; cdr3_aa: CASSEVVRLDTIYF
v_call: TRBV5-1; cdr3_aa: CASSLHQGSNQPQHF
v_call: TRBV20-1; cdr3_aa: CSAGDRGEQYF
v_call: TRBV5-1; cdr3_aa: CASSITGAGTEAFF
v_call: TRBV19; cdr3_aa: CASSPGRSNTEAFF
v_call: TRBV11-2; cdr3_aa: CASSTWAAGLKHNEQFF
v_call: TRBV10-1; cdr3_aa: CASSESLGLDTQYF
v_call: TRBV6-1; cdr3_aa: CASSEGTGIYGYTF
v_call: TRBV29-1; cdr3_aa: CSVSGTHTLQETQYF
v_call: TRBV6-1; cdr3_aa: CASRFEGGSPYEQYF
v_call: TRBV7-9; cdr3_aa: CASSFIGPGVEAFF
v_call: TRBV5-4; cdr3_aa: CASSETAPSREAFF
v_call: TRBV13; cdr3_aa: CASSPLLWTSGRSEQFF
v_call: TRBV7-2; cdr3_aa: CASSVGQGAIGELFF
v_call: TRBV11-3; cdr3_aa: CASSGQSDQETQYF
v_call: TRBV9; cdr3_aa: CASSALRGTDTQYF